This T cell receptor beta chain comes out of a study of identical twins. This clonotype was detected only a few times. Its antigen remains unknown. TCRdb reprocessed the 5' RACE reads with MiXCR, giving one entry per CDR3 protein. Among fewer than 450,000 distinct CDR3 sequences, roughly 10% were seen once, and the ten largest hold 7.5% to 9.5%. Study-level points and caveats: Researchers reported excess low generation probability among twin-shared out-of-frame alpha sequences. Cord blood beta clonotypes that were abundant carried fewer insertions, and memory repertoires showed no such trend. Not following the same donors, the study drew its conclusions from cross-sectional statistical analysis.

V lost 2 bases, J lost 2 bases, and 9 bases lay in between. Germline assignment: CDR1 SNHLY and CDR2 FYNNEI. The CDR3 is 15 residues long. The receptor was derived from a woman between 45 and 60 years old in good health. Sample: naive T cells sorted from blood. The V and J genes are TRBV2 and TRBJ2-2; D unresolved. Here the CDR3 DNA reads TGTGCCAGCAGTGAAATTCCCGGAAACACCGGGGAGCTGTTTTTT. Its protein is CASSEIPGNTGELFF.